This is a list of T cell receptor beta chains from one sample in a study of PD-1 blockade in mismatch repair-deficient tumors. The assay was immunoSEQ multiplex PCR, and TCRdb's table has in-frame clones only and misses some. The sample has some 110,000 clones, about three quarters seen once; the top ten hold 4.5% to 5.5%. Sequencing used peripheral blood, obtained more than 58 weeks after starting pembrolizumab. The receptors come from an adult with mismatch repair-deficient cancer. The CDR3 runs from the conserved cysteine through the conserved F or W. The D gene is left open where the match is weak. The size field is filled for only some rows; it gives once, few, many or a size class.

NA TRBJ2-7 TRBV19 14 NA CASSIARGAYEQYF TGTGCCAGTAGTATAGCCAGGGGCGCCTACGAGCAGTACTTC
NA TRBJ1-2 TRBV5-5 14 NA CASSLAVGHYGYTF TGTGCCAGCAGCTTGGCTGTCGGTCACTATGGCTACACCTTC
NA TRBJ1-5 TRBV7-8 14 NA CASSTHRSNQPQHF TGTGCCAGCAGCACGCACAGGAGCAATCAGCCCCAGCATTTT
TRBD2 TRBJ2-1 TRBV6-5 15 NA CASTTGTSGYNEQFF TGTGCCAGCACTACGGGGACTAGCGGGTACAATGAGCAGTTCTTC
NA TRBJ1-1 TRBV19 12 NA CASRGSLLEAFF TGTGCCAGTAGAGGAAGTCTTCTTGAAGCTTTCTTT
NA TRBJ1-2 TRBV7-9 13 NA CASSMGLIYGYTF TGTGCCAGCAGCATGGGCCTTATCTATGGCTACACCTTC
NA TRBJ1-1 TRBV5-1 13 NA CASSYGSGTEAFF TGCGCCAGCAGCTACGGATCAGGCACTGAAGCTTTCTTT
NA TRBJ2-1 TRBV7-2 15 NA CASSLGRGIGNEQFF TGTGCCAGCAGCTTAGGCAGGGGAATTGGCAATGAGCAGTTCTTC
NA TRBJ2-1 TRBV4-1 16 few CASSQVNMVSYNEQFF TGCGCCAGCAGCCAGGTAAACATGGTAAGCTACAATGAGCAGTTCTTC
NA TRBJ1-1 TRBV11-1 15 once CASTPTRGWWTEAFF TGTGCCAGCACCCCGACGAGGGGATGGTGGACTGAAGCTTTCTTT
NA TRBJ1-5 TRBV27 15 NA CASSRGAGSNQPQHF TGTGCCAGCAGTCGCGGCGCGGGTAGCAATCAGCCCCAGCATTTT
NA TRBJ2-7 TRBV5-6 14 NA CASSFDRISYEQYF TGTGCCAGCAGCTTTGACAGGATCTCCTACGAGCAGTACTTC
TRBD2 TRBJ2-3 TRBV7-9 15 NA CASSRLAGSTDTQYF TGTGCCAGCAGCCGACTAGCGGGAAGCACAGATACGCAGTATTTT
TRBD1 TRBJ2-1 TRBV5-8 15 NA CASSLVRDRGFEQFF TGTGCCAGCAGCTTGGTCCGGGACAGGGGATTTGAGCAGTTCTTC
NA TRBJ2-5 TRBV5-1 12 NA CASSLEGMAQYF TGCGCCAGCAGCTTGGAAGGGATGGCCCAGTACTTC
NA TRBJ1-3 TRBV30 11 few CAWSSGNTIYF TGTGCCTGGAGTTCAGGAAACACCATATATTTT